The 2 T cell receptor beta chains presented below share a single source sample, sequenced in a study of beta chain features in type 1 diabetes (dated by TCRdb to the late 2010s). Their antigens remain unidentified. Library preparation was by the immunoSEQ multiplex PCR assay. The High Capacity cDNA Reverse Transcription Kit was used to reverse transcribe all of the isolated RNA, meaning that expressed TCRB transcripts were what got sequenced. Entries here come from immuneACCESS through TCRdb and include only in-frame sequences with V and J called. Some clones fail to appear in such tables; in the studies checked, an unresolved V gene covers under half of the shortfall, and the cause of the remainder is unknown. In all, the sample holds 630,000 or so clones, and over 13% of those were seen once. The ten largest clones add up to 0.035% to 0.04% of the sample. General conclusions and limits of the study: Type 1 diabetes patients showed a moderate but significant shortening of TCRB CDR3 length in all four CD4+ subsets.

The source material was naive CD4+ T cells from blood. The intended sense of this specimen's cell subset or site label: true naive CD4+ T cells. The source of these receptors is a young man with type 1 diabetes.

There are a few counts of this clone. The chain links TRBV7-3 to TRBJ1-2, with D maybe TRBD1 (6 bases). Germline loops: CDR1 SGHTA, CDR2 FQGTGA. The CDR3 has 14 residues. V shed 5 bases and J shed 2 bases, with 12 bases lying between them. CDR3 in DNA: TGTGCCAGCAGCCCAATGGACAGCAACTATGGCTACACCTTC. Translated: CASSPMDSNYGYTF.

V is TRBV6-5 and J is TRBJ1-5; a possible D gene is TRBD1 (5 bases). V was clipped by 5 bases and J by 6 bases, with 8 bases between them. The CDR3 is made up of 12 amino acids. CDR1 is MNHEY, CDR2 SVGAGI, per germline. In DNA, the CDR3 is TGTGCCAGCAGTCAGAGGGGTCAGCCCCAGCATTTT. It specifies CASSQRGQPQHF.